The entry below describes one TCR beta chain. Antigen specificity is unknown. The sample carries other DNA sequences with the same CDR3. TCRdb's copy holds only in-frame clones and misses some; the assay was immunoSEQ multiplex PCR. The table lists about 1.1 million clones, around 78% of them singletons. These data originate in a study of shared clonotypes between healthy human individuals. Healthy adults negative for HIV, lacking recent acute infections or vaccinations, served as donors. Germline V CDR1 and CDR2: SGHRS, YFSETQ. V gave up 4 bases and J gave up 6 bases; unmatched junction bases: 4. CDR3 length: 12 residues. Study conclusions and caveats: Genetic and exposure-history diversity was limited by the few donors.

The receptor was isolated from a man between 18 and 35 years old in good health. Some clones in this sample may be carry-over from other donors' samples. The chain joins TRBV5-1 to TRBJ2-7, with 7 bases lining up with TRBD2. Sequencing was done on a sample of memory CD4+ T cells from PBMCs. Subset described: CD45RA-negative fraction. The CDR3 nucleotides read TGCGCCAGCAGCCTCTCGGGAGGCGAGCAGTACTTC. The encoded protein is CASSLSGGEQYF.